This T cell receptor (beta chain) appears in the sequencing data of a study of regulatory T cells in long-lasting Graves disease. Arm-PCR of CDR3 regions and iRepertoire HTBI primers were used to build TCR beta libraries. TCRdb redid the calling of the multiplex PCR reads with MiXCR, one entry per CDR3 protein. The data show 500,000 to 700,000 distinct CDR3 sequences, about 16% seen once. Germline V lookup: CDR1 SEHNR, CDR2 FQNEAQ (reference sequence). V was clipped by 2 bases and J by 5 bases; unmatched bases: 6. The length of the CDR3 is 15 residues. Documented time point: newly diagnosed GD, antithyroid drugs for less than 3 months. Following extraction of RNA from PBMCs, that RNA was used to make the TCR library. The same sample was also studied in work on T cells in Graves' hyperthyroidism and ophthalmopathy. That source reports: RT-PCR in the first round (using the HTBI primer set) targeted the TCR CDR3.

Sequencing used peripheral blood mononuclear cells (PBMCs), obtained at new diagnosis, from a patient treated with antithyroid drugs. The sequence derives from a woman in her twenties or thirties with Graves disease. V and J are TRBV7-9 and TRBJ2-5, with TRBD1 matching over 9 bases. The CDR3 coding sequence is TGTGCCAGCAGCTTAATCTCCGGGACAGGGGAGACCCAGTACTTC. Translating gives CASSLISGTGETQYF.